The clone carrying this T cell receptor (beta chain) has at least ten counts. Antigen: not known. Germline CDR1 reads MNHEY; CDR2 reads SMNVEV (reference sequence). The CDR3 runs 14 residues. Unmatched junction bases numbered 6, after V lost 5 bases and J lost 8 bases. This specimen belongs to a study of glioma-infiltrating T cells. The iRepertoire nested amplicon-rescue multiplex PCR amplified TCR alpha and beta CDR3s from RNA. TCRdb reprocessed the multiplex PCR reads with MiXCR, giving one entry per CDR3 protein. This table has fewer than 200,000 distinct CDR3 sequences, over 30% appearing once. Study-wide findings and caveats: Gliomas, especially low-grade, showed above-expected tissue-blood divergence; non-neoplastic patients showed below.

The sequenced sample was glioma tissue, nonneoplastic brain tissue, or PBMCs (not recorded which). The rearrangement uses TRBV27 and TRBJ1-6, with 7 bases lining up with TRBD1. The receptor was isolated from a human donor with low-grade glioma or glioblastoma, undergoing nonglioma brain surgery, or in good health (not recorded which). This CDR3 reads CASSRQGEYSPLHF. The CDR3 coding sequence is TGTGCCAGCAGTAGACAGGGAGAATATTCACCCCTCCACTTT.